What follows are 18 T cell receptor beta chains derived from one specimen sequenced in a study of OX40 agonist ivuxolimab in advanced cancers. Measured with immunoSEQ multiplex PCR; TCRdb has only the in-frame clones, and not every one. The sample records 60,000 to 70,000 clones, around 80% being singletons. The specimen comprised CD4+ or CD8+ T cells sorted from blood, sampled in a trial of the OX40 agonist ivuxolimab. Receptors were obtained from an adult with an advanced solid tumor such as melanoma, head and neck, liver or kidney cancer.

This rearrangement joins TRBV28 to TRBJ2-7, with D maybe TRBD1 (6 bases). Germline values: CDR1 MDHEN, CDR2 SYDVKM. Between the trimmed V and J ends, which lost 7 bases and 0 bases, there was a span of 13 bases. This CDR3 region has 14 residues. DNA of the CDR3: TGTGCCAGCATGGGGGCAGGGAGCTCCTACGAGCAGTACGTC. Translated: CASMGAGSSYEQYV.

The CDR3 DNA reads as TGTGCCAGCAGCTTAGCATTAGGGACAGACTACTATGGCTACACCTTC. Protein sequence: CASSLALGTDYYGYTF. The genes are TRBV7-9 and TRBJ1-2, with TRBD1 matching over 7 bases. Germline assignment: CDR1 SEHNR and CDR2 FQNEAQ (reference sequence). The CDR3 is 16 residues long. With V trimmed by 0 bases and J by 3 bases, 7 bases remained unmatched.

The V call is TRBV6-4, the J call TRBJ1-5; D gene ambiguous. This CDR3 region has 16 residues. V was cut by 4 bases and J by 7 bases, with 20 bases left in between. Germline V gene lookup returns CDR1 MRHNA and CDR2 SNTAGT. CDR3 region: CASSAPPPEGGQPQHF. CDR3 in DNA: TGTGCCAGCAGTGCCCCCCCACCCGAGGGTGGCCAGCCCCAGCATTTT.

In this sample, this clone turned up once. The chain couples TRBV28 to TRBJ2-5, with 8 bases aligning to TRBD2. There are 13 residues in the CDR3. Germline V CDR1 and CDR2: MDHEN, SYDVKM. V dropped 6 bases and J dropped 2; count of bases not matched to a gene: 2. CDR3 nucleotide sequence: TGTGCCAGCAGCCCGGGAGGGCAAGAGACCCAGTACTTC. It yields the protein CASSPGGQETQYF.

This clone was observed a few times. The CDR3 DNA sequence: TGTGCCACGTTCGGGGGCAGGGGCTACACCTTC. Translating gives CATFGGRGYTF. This chain joins TRBV19 and TRBJ1-2; a weak D match, TRBD1 (6 bases). The length of the CDR3 is 11 residues. With 10 bases removed from V and 8 bases from J, the gap between germline ends came to 14 bases. Germline CDR1 LNHDA, CDR2 SQIVND (reference sequence).

The CDR3 protein is CASSRDRTHDGLFF. As DNA, the CDR3 is TGTGCCAGCAGCCGGGACAGGACCCACGATGGACTGTTTTTT. V and J are TRBV6-5 and TRBJ1-4, with 8 positions matching TRBD1. V dropped 6 bases and J dropped 13; count of bases not matched to a gene: 13. Germline lookup yields CDR1 MNHEY and CDR2 SVGAGI. The CDR3 is 14 residues long.

The V gene is TRBV28, the J gene TRBJ2-2; the match to TRBD1 covers 7 bases. The germline gives CDR1 MDHEN, CDR2 SYDVKM. Trimming at V came to 6 bases and at J to 2 bases, leaving 12 bases not matched to a gene. CDR3 length: 17 amino acids. As DNA, the CDR3 is TGTGCCAGCAGACCCGTATTCGGACAGGCCAACACCGGGGAGCTGTTTTTT. Its protein product is CASRPVFGQANTGELFF.

This CDR3 is CASSSGGEVSSNQPQHF. The CDR3 region has the DNA TGTGCCAGTAGCTCCGGGGGAGAGGTCTCTAGCAATCAGCCCCAGCATTTT. V usage is TRBV19 and J usage is TRBJ1-5; tentatively, D is TRBD1 (5 bases). This CDR3 contains 17 residues. Germline CDR1 is LNHDA and CDR2 is SQIVND (reference sequence). Trimming shortened V by 6 bases and J by 0 bases, and 18 bases separated the two germline ends.

This clone has more than one count but fewer than ten. The chain links TRBV6-6 to TRBJ1-5; tentative D call: TRBD1 (5 bases). Germline V gene lookup returns CDR1 MNHNY and CDR2 SVGAGI (reference sequence). The CDR3 loop spans 15 amino acids. Trimming stripped 10 bases from V and 0 bases from J, with 16 bases between. This CDR3 is CAIGIGEYSNQPQHF. CDR3 nucleotide sequence: TGTGCCATCGGAATAGGGGAGTATAGCAATCAGCCCCAGCATTTT.

V usage is TRBV28 and J usage is TRBJ2-3; D unclear. CDR3 length: 14 amino acids. Germline CDR1 MDHEN, CDR2 SYDVKM. V was clipped by 3 bases and J by 1 base, with 8 bases between them. The CDR3 sequence: CASSFLSGTDTQYF. The CDR3 bases are TGTGCCAGCAGTTTTCTTTCGGGCACAGATACGCAGTATTTT.

In DNA, the CDR3 is TGTGCCAGCACCCCTGGTGGGAAGTCATACGAGCAGTACTTC. It encodes CASTPGGKSYEQYF. V gene TRBV7-9 combines with J gene TRBJ2-7; D not certain. Germline assignment: CDR1 SEHNR and CDR2 FQNEAQ (reference sequence). The CDR3 loop spans 14 amino acids. V was cut by 7 bases and J by 4 bases, with 17 bases left in between.

Remarks on this clone: Other DNA sequences in the same sample also yield this CDR3. CDR3 loop: CASSQDPGAKNIQYF. The DNA for the CDR3 is TGCGCCAGCAGCCAAGATCCGGGGGCCAAAAACATTCAGTACTTC. This sequence joins TRBV4-3 and TRBJ2-4; weak D call: TRBD2 (5 bases). Germline values: CDR1 LGHNA, CDR2 YSLEER. The CDR3 covers 15 residues. Trimming left V 0 bases short and J 1 base short, with 7 bases between.

CDR3 in amino acids: CASSKGSSGGSSYEQYV. For the CDR3, the DNA is TGTGCCAGCAGCAAAGGATCTAGCGGGGGGTCCTCCTACGAGCAGTACGTC. The genes are TRBV21-1 and TRBJ2-7; the D call in the table, TRBD2, was not verified against the DNA. TRBV21-1 is a known pseudogene. CDR3 length: 17 residues.

The chain is built from TRBV15 and TRBJ2-2, with a weak D call TRBD2 (5 bases). Trimming removed 9 bases from V and 4 bases from J, with 15 bases in between. The CDR3 loop spans 14 amino acids. Germline CDR1 reads LNHNV; CDR2 reads YYDKDF (reference sequence). Here the CDR3 DNA reads TGTGCCACTTCGGGTCCCGCGGGCACCGGGGAGCTGTTTTTT. As protein: CATSGPAGTGELFF.

CDR3 in amino acids: CASSPNAQGNGYTF. The CDR3 bases are TGTGCCAGCTCACCAAACGCACAGGGAAATGGCTACACCTTC. This sequence joins TRBV18 and TRBJ1-2; a weak D match, TRBD1 (6 bases). This CDR3 contains 14 residues. V lost 2 bases and J lost 6, with 13 bases in between. Germline V gene sequence: CDR1 KGHSH, CDR2 LQKENI.

The chain employs TRBV28 and TRBJ1-5; D unresolved. The V gene's germline CDR1 is MDHEN and CDR2 SYDVKM. There are 16 residues in the CDR3. Trimming pared 5 bases from V and 4 bases from J, leaving 18 bases between. Here the CDR3 reads CASSRGAGSGNQPQHF. Here the CDR3 DNA reads TGTGCCAGCAGTCGGGGAGCGGGGAGTGGGAATCAGCCCCAGCATTTT.

The chain joins TRBV11-2 to TRBJ1-2; TRBD1 aligns across 7 bases. The CDR3 is made up of 13 amino acids. With 5 bases clipped from V and 4 bases from J, the junction kept 4 bases outside the gene matches. The germline CDR1 and CDR2 sequences are SGHAT and FQNNGV. Written as DNA, the CDR3 is TGTGCCAGCAGCCCGGGACAGACCTATGGCTACACCTTC. Translated: CASSPGQTYGYTF.

The chain employs TRBV4-2 and TRBJ1-2; 9 positions match TRBD1. Germline V lookup: CDR1 LGHNA, CDR2 YNFKEQ. The CDR3 is 15 amino acids. The ends lost 4 bases at V and 6 bases at J; junction bases unmatched: 9. CDR3 amino acids: CASSRPTGGGDGYTF. DNA for the CDR3: TGTGCCAGCAGCCGCCCCACAGGGGGCGGGGATGGCTACACCTTC.